A single sample gave rise to the 16 T cell receptor beta chains below, sequenced in a study of a mutant IDH1 vaccine in newly diagnosed glioma. Time point denoted: baseline, week 1 (first vaccination visit). Treatment: pre-vaccination baseline after standard-of-care therapy. Here immunoSEQ multiplex PCR was the method, and the copy in TCRdb shows in-frame clones only, minus some. The sample includes tens of thousands of clones, around 82% of them seen just once. The sequencing here drew on peripheral blood mononuclear cells (PBMCs), taken from a glioma patient treated with radiotherapy, temozolomide or both. The source of these receptors is a woman between 18 and 30 years old with glioma. Some clones in this sample may be carry-over from other donors' samples.

The genes are TRBV7-8 and TRBJ1-2, with D uncertain. Germline V lookup: CDR1 SGHVS, CDR2 FQNEAQ. Between the trimmed V and J ends, which lost 0 bases and 6 bases, there was a span of 11 bases. This CDR3 is built from 14 residues. CDR3: CASSLAETRHGYTF. For the CDR3, the DNA is TGTGCCAGCAGCTTAGCAGAGACAAGACATGGCTACACCTTC. The complete variable domain, with remaining parts taken from reference TRBV7-8 and TRBJ1-2, reads GAGVSQSPRYKVAKRGQDVALRCDPISGHVSLFWYQQALGQGPEFLTYFQNEAQLDKSGLPSDRFFAERPEGSVSTLKIQRTQQEDSAVYLCASSLAETRHGYTFGSGTRLTVV.

The chain employs TRBV10-3 and TRBJ2-7; 9 bases are shared with TRBD2. In germline, CDR1 is ENHRY, CDR2 SYGVKD. J gave up 3 bases and V 4 bases, and 7 bases lay outside the gene matches. The CDR3 has 15 amino acids. CDR3 coding DNA: TGTGCCATCAGTGGCGGAGTAGCGGGAGTCTACGAGCAGTACTTC. Its translation is CAISGGVAGVYEQYF.

V usage is TRBV4-1 and J usage is TRBJ2-3; D ambiguous. The CDR3 totals 14 residues. V lost 3 bases and J 0 bases, leaving 7 bases between the germline ends. Germline CDR1 is MGHRA and CDR2 is YSYEKL. DNA for the CDR3: TGCGCCAGCAGCCAGTTACCTAGCACAGATACGCAGTATTTT. It encodes CASSQLPSTDTQYF.

V and J are TRBV6-5 and TRBJ1-5, with D tentatively TRBD1 (6 bases). In germline, CDR1 is MNHEY, CDR2 SVGAGI. The length of the CDR3 is 14 residues. V was clipped by 6 bases and J by 0 bases, with 9 bases between them. The CDR3 DNA sequence: TGTGCCAGCAGCCGGACAGATAGCAATCAGCCCCAGCATTTT. The encoded protein is CASSRTDSNQPQHF.

The chain recombines TRBV7-9 with TRBJ2-7; D is perhaps TRBD2 (5 bases). The CDR3 runs 15 residues. Looked up from germline, CDR1 is SEHNR and CDR2 is FQNEAQ (reference sequence). V was cut by 0 bases and J by 0 bases, with 9 bases left in between. The CDR3 bases are TGTGCCAGCAGCTTAGCGTCCGGGGTCTCCTACGAGCAGTACTTC. This gives the protein CASSLASGVSYEQYF.

The chain recombines TRBV7-2 with TRBJ2-3; 8 bases agree with TRBD2. This CDR3 is 15 amino acids long. Trimming at V came to 5 bases and at J to 2 bases, leaving 6 bases not matched to a gene. The germline CDR1 and CDR2 sequences are SGHTA and FQGNSA. This CDR3 reads CASSQSGGVTDTQYF. CDR3 nucleotides: TGTGCCAGCAGCCAAAGCGGGGGAGTCACAGATACGCAGTATTTT.

This clone turned up a few times. The J gene is TRBJ1-4, the V gene TRBV10-3; D remains ambiguous. The germline V gene encodes CDR1 ENHRY and CDR2 SYGVKD. The V and J ends lost 0 bases and 3 bases respectively, with 8 bases between them. This CDR3 spans 15 amino acids. The CDR3 DNA reads TGTGCCATCAGTGAGTCTGGTGGACCTAATGAAAAACTGTTTTTT. It yields the protein CAISESGGPNEKLFF.

In this sample, this clone turned up a few times. The chain recombines TRBV5-5 with TRBJ1-2, with a tentative D call TRBD1 (6 bases). Trimming removed 5 bases at V and 1 base at J, with 15 bases between. CDR1 and CDR2 from the germline V gene are SGHKS and YYEKEE (reference sequence). The CDR3 is made up of 15 amino acids. This chain's CDR3 is CASSFGRGSNYGYTF. The CDR3, as DNA: TGTGCCAGCAGTTTCGGAAGGGGGAGTAACTATGGCTACACCTTC.

The chain is built from TRBV7-2 and TRBJ2-5; weak D call: TRBD2 (6 bases). V gave up 5 bases and J gave up 5 bases, with 24 bases separating them. The germline V gene encodes CDR1 SGHTA and CDR2 FQGNSA. The CDR3 loop spans 17 amino acids. In DNA form, the CDR3 reads TGTGCCAGCAGCCACCACGGGGAGCGGGCAGGCCGGGAGACCCAGTACTTC. It encodes CASSHHGERAGRETQYF. Full variable domain (remainder filled in from reference TRBV7-2 and TRBJ2-5): GAGVSQSPSNKVTEKGKDVELRCDPISGHTALYWYRQSLGQGLEFLIYFQGNSAPDKSGLPSDRFSAERTGGSVSTLTIQRTQQEDSAVYLCASSHHGERAGRETQYFGPGTRLLVL.

The chain couples TRBV29-1 to TRBJ1-1, with 8 bases aligning to TRBD1. CDR3 size: 14 residues. Germline V lookup: CDR1 SQVTM, CDR2 ANQGSEA. The V and J ends lost 7 bases and 3 bases, in that order; junction bases with no gene match: 10. The CDR3 coding sequence is TGCAGCGCCCGTCGGACAGGGAGGGACACTGAAGCTTTCTTT. Translated: CSARRTGRDTEAFF.

CDR3 nucleotides: TGTGCCAGCAGTTTCAAAACGGACAGGGGGAAACAGCCCCAGCATTTT. Translated, it gives CASSFKTDRGKQPQHF. V gene TRBV6-6 combines with J gene TRBJ1-5; 10 nucleotides match TRBD1. The ends lost 4 bases at V and 7 bases at J; junction bases unmatched: 10. Germline lookup yields CDR1 MNHNY and CDR2 SVGAGI (reference sequence). The CDR3 length is 16 residues.

The chain uses TRBV7-9 and TRBJ2-5; D perhaps matches TRBD2 (5 bases). The germline V gene encodes CDR1 SEHNR and CDR2 FQNEAQ (reference sequence). The V end was cut by 4 bases, the J end by 7 bases, with 16 bases between. The CDR3 contains 14 residues. In DNA, the CDR3 is TGTGCCAGCAGCTCCATTTCGGAGGCAGGGACCCAGTACTTC. As protein: CASSSISEAGTQYF.

The rearrangement links TRBV6-5 to TRBJ2-3; D may be TRBD2 (6 bases). Deletions cut 3 bases from V and 1 base from J, with 14 bases between. CDR1 MNHEY and CDR2 SVGAGI come from the germline V gene. The CDR3 totals 16 residues. The CDR3 DNA reads TGTGCCAGCAGTTATTGGCGCGGGGAGGGCACAGATACGCAGTATTTT. Its protein product is CASSYWRGEGTDTQYF.

This clone was recorded once. CDR3 in amino acids: CASSPRGNTGELFF. CDR3 in DNA: TGTGCCAGTAGCCCTCGAGGGAACACCGGGGAGCTGTTTTTT. J is TRBJ2-2 and V is TRBV19; D is ambiguous. V was pared by 6 bases and J by 1 base, with 9 bases between. Germline values: CDR1 LNHDA, CDR2 SQIVND (reference sequence). The CDR3 extends over 14 amino acids.

The rearrangement uses TRBV7-6 and TRBJ1-3; no firm D call. The CDR3 loop spans 15 amino acids. Germline values: CDR1 SGHVS, CDR2 FNYEAQ. V gave up 5 bases and J gave up 0 bases, with 11 bases separating them. Written as DNA, the CDR3 is TGTGCCAGCAGCCCCCAACGTGGCTCTGGAAACACCATATATTTT. This gives the protein CASSPQRGSGNTIYF.

The chain joins TRBV6-5 to TRBJ2-7; possible D gene TRBD2, 5 bases. The CDR3 length is 14 residues. Germline V CDR1 and CDR2: MNHEY, SVGAGI. The ends were cut back, 0 bases at V and 3 bases at J, with 9 bases in the middle. This CDR3 reads CASSYSPGGYEQYF. Here the CDR3 DNA reads TGTGCCAGCAGTTACTCTCCCGGAGGCTACGAGCAGTACTTC.